This note documents a single T cell receptor beta chain sequence. The source of the sample is a study of CD8 T cells in Susac syndrome. Study at large: When blood was drawn, patients with Susac syndrome were on intravenous immunoglobulin alone, on corticosteroids, or therapy-naive.

Patients with Susac syndrome met diagnostic criteria defined recently for definite or probable disease. Negative isolation yielded the CD8+ and CD4+ T cells, while FACS enriched the TEMRA cells. Random hexamers served to reverse transcribe about 0.5 to 1 ug RNA. TCRdb fed the immunoSEQ multiplex PCR reads into MiXCR, producing one record per CDR3 protein. The sample includes roughly 250,000 distinct CDR3 sequences, 90% to 96% of them seen just once. The germline V gene has CDR1 SGHVS and CDR2 FQNEAQ. The trim removed 5 bases at V and 7 bases at J, leaving 7 bases unmatched. The CDR3 contains 14 residues.

Sequenced input: CD4+ T cells from PBMCs. This receptor was obtained from a human donor with Susac syndrome. V is TRBV7-8 and J is TRBJ2-7; TRBD2 aligns across 11 bases. CDR3 sequence: CASSGRLAGREQYF. CDR3 coding DNA: TGTGCCAGCAGCGGCAGACTAGCGGGAAGGGAGCAGTACTTC.